What follows are 10 T cell receptor beta chains derived from one specimen sequenced in a study of shared clonotypes between healthy human individuals. Data came from immunoSEQ multiplex PCR; TCRdb stores just in-frame clones and leaves some out. The sample contains around 1.6 million clones, 95% to 99% of which appear only once. Sequencing was carried out using naive CD4+ T cells sorted from blood. Described subset: CD45RA+ positively selected. All receptors derive from a young man in good health.

The chain joins TRBV5-4 to TRBJ2-4; no definite D call. CDR1 and CDR2 (germline): SGHNT, YYREEE (reference sequence). V was shortened by 2 bases and J by 8 bases, with 11 bases between the two germline ends. The CDR3 spans 13 residues. CDR3 region: CASSLGPGDIQYF. DNA of the CDR3: TGTGCCAGCAGCTTAGGACCTGGGGACATTCAGTACTTC.

The chain links TRBV11-3 to TRBJ2-1; 13 nucleotides align to TRBD2. Germline-derived CDR1 and CDR2 are SGHNT and YENEEA. The CDR3 covers 17 residues. V shed 5 bases and J 8 bases; nucleotides not matched to a gene: 12. The CDR3 here is CASSAGLAGSLPYEQFF. In nucleotides, the CDR3 is TGTGCCAGCAGCGCGGGACTAGCGGGATCCCTTCCGTATGAGCAGTTCTTC.

This chain connects TRBV28 to TRBJ1-5; D is uncertain. V gave up 8 bases and J gave up 5 bases, with 10 bases separating them. CDR1 is MDHEN and CDR2 is SYDVKM in the germline V gene. The CDR3 is 12 residues long. Written as DNA, the CDR3 is TGTGCCAGCGGCGGAGCATATCAGCCCCAGCATTTT. Its translation is CASGGAYQPQHF.

The chain couples TRBV5-1 to TRBJ2-2, with D uncertain. Germline V lookup: CDR1 SGHRS, CDR2 YFSETQ. The CDR3 spans 13 residues. V lost 1 base and J lost 7, with 8 bases in between. The CDR3 reads CASSLQHIGELFF. The CDR3 nucleotides read TGCGCCAGCAGCTTGCAGCATATCGGGGAGCTGTTTTTT.

This clone was seen once. This chain connects TRBV19 to TRBJ2-3, with D possibly matching TRBD2 (5 bases). This CDR3 comprises 15 residues. V was cut by 3 bases and J by 2 bases, with 12 bases left in between. Germline values: CDR1 LNHDA, CDR2 SQIVND (reference sequence). This CDR3 is CASSILGANTDTQYF. CDR3 nucleotide sequence: TGTGCCAGTAGTATTTTGGGAGCGAACACAGATACGCAGTATTTT.

The V call is TRBV14, the J call TRBJ1-1, with D perhaps TRBD1 (6 bases). The V end lost 6 bases, the J end lost 5 bases, and 13 bases lay between the germline ends. Germline CDR1 is SGHDN and CDR2 is FVKESK. The CDR3 loop spans 13 amino acids. In DNA, the CDR3 is TGTGCCAGCAGTCTAACAGGGAAGACTGAAGCTTTCTTT. Translation gives CASSLTGKTEAFF.

The chain is built from TRBV27 and TRBJ2-2, with a weak D call TRBD1 (6 bases). V lost 2 bases, J lost 5 bases, and 15 bases lay in between. The CDR3 totals 16 residues. Per germline, CDR1 MNHEY and CDR2 SMNVEV (reference sequence). In DNA, the CDR3 is TGTGCCAGCAGTTTAATAGGACAGCTTCGGACCGGGGAGCTGTTTTTT. Its protein product is CASSLIGQLRTGELFF.

The V gene is TRBV27, the J gene TRBJ2-7; 7 nucleotides agree with TRBD2. V was clipped by 3 bases and J by 2 bases; unmatched bases: 4. Germline V lookup: CDR1 MNHEY, CDR2 SMNVEV (reference sequence). The CDR3 is made up of 14 amino acids. The CDR3 here is CASSFLAEPYEQYF. CDR3 nucleotides: TGTGCCAGCAGTTTTCTAGCGGAACCCTACGAGCAGTACTTC.

The rearrangement joins TRBV10-3 to TRBJ1-2; D remains ambiguous. From germline, CDR1 is ENHRY and CDR2 SYGVKD. This CDR3 is 15 amino acids long. The germline V and J ends were trimmed by 7 bases and 7 bases, with 22 bases remaining between them. CDR3 nucleotides: TGTGCCATCAAAGAGCATGAGGGCGCAGGCACTGGCTACACCTTC. Translation gives CAIKEHEGAGTGYTF.

This chain links TRBV29-1 with TRBJ2-5; 7 nucleotides agree with TRBD2. The length of the CDR3 is 12 residues. Germline assignment: CDR1 SQVTM and CDR2 ANQGSEA. V was clipped by 7 bases and J by 5 bases; unmatched bases: 7. CDR3 sequence reads: CSAGGGWETQYF. The CDR3 DNA is TGCAGCGCTGGGGGGGGTTGGGAGACCCAGTACTTC.